The subject of this entry is one T cell receptor beta chain. Its matching antigen is unknown. The data originate from a study of blood T cells in healthy people across ages. PCR was performed a second time for about 7 to 11 cycles using a sample-barcoded 5' primer and a J-beta primer mix. A single record per CDR3 protein comes from TCRdb applying MiXCR to the 5' RACE reads. The table has some 1.6 million distinct CDR3 sequences, about 31% seen once. Findings and limits, study-wide: When set beside aged donors, long-lived donors presented more naive CD4+ cells and higher diversity. Diversity figures derived from one million T cells were judged to underestimate the true value.

The CDR3 extends over 13 amino acids. Germline V lookup: CDR1 LGHDT, CDR2 YNNKEL (reference sequence). V lost 8 bases and J 8 bases, leaving 16 bases between the germline ends. PBMCs, at least 7 million per sample, were isolated. This rearrangement joins TRBV3-1 to TRBJ2-4, with D unresolved. This TCR came from a woman aged 25 to 39 in good health. The sample taken for sequencing was blood. CDR3 in DNA: TGTGCCAGCGGTCTGGTGGGGAAAGACATTCAGTACTTC. Translating it yields CASGLVGKDIQYF. The full variable domain, rest sourced from reference TRBV3-1 and TRBJ2-4, is DTAVSQTPKYLVTQMGNDKSIKCEQNLGHDTMYWYKQDSKKFLKIMFSYNNKELIINETVPNRFSPKSPDKAHLNLHINSLELGDSAVYFCASGLVGKDIQYFGAGTRLSVL.